The rows below give T cell receptor beta chains drawn from one sample of a study of blood T cell repertoires in COVID-19. Clones were read by immunoSEQ multiplex PCR, and TCRdb kept only the in-frame ones, dropping some. The table has some 130,000 clones, about 85% seen once. Specimen: peripheral blood. The receptor set was obtained from an elderly man with acute or convalescent COVID-19. Both conserved end residues are part of each CDR3. A D gene is named only where the DNA matches it firmly. Size is stated for part of the rows, as once, few or many counts, or as a class when the clone is expanded.

NA	TRBV11-1	NA	TRBJ2-2	TGTGCCAGCAGGCTGACACCCGAAATTGCCGGGGAGCTGTTTTTT	CASRLTPEIAGELFF
NA	TRBV7-6	NA	TRBJ1-1	TGTGCCAGCAGCTTAGCGCAGGGGTGGGGCACTGAAGCTTTCTTT	CASSLAQGWGTEAFF
NA	TRBV7-3	NA	TRBJ1-5	TGTGCCAGCAACTCGGGAGGGGGGAGCAATCAGCCCCAGCATTTT	CASNSGGGSNQPQHF
few	TRBV7-2	NA	TRBJ1-6	TGTGCCAGCAGCCCATCCGGGACAATAGATTCACCCCTCCACTTT	CASSPSGTIDSPLHF
NA	TRBV6-5	NA	TRBJ2-7	TGTGCCAGCAGTTACGGGGGGGAGCAGTACTTC	CASSYGGEQYF
NA	TRBV7-6	TRBD1	TRBJ2-2	TGTGCCAGCAGCACCTCACAGGGGGTCACCGGGGAGCTGTTTTTT	CASSTSQGVTGELFF
NA	TRBV9	NA	TRBJ1-3	TGTGCCAGCAGCGTCGACGGACAGTTCCGCCTCTCTGGAAACACCATATATTTT	CASSVDGQFRLSGNTIYF
NA	TRBV30	TRBD2	TRBJ2-2	TGTGCCTGGGTACCCGGGTTAGCGGGACGCACCGGGGAGCTGTTTTTT	CAWVPGLAGRTGELFF
NA	TRBV19	NA	TRBJ1-4	TGTGCCAGTAGTCCGGACAGCCGTAATGAAAAACTGTTTTTT	CASSPDSRNEKLFF
NA	TRBV19	TRBD1	TRBJ1-5	TGTGCCAGTCAGGACAGGGGGAATCAGCCCCAGCATTTT	CASQDRGNQPQHF
NA	TRBV3-1/TRBV3-2	NA	TRBJ2-2	TGTGCCAGCAGATTACAGGTCAACACCGGGGAGCTGTTTTTT	CASRLQVNTGELFF
NA	TRBV7-2	NA	TRBJ2-4	TGTGCCAGCAGTCGAAGGGGCTCAGGGGGGAATATTCAGTACTTC	CASSRRGSGGNIQYF
NA	TRBV7-9	TRBD2	TRBJ2-5	TGTGCCAGCAGCTTGACTAGCGGCCAAGAGACCCAGTACTTC	CASSLTSGQETQYF
NA	TRBV29-1	TRBD1	TRBJ1-6	TGCAGCGCAAAGACAGGGGGCAATTCACCCCTCCACTTT	CSAKTGGNSPLHF
NA	TRBV5-3	NA	TRBJ1-5	TGTGCCAGAAGCCCCCGGGGGGCGCCGGGTTTAAGCAATCAGCCCCAGCATTTT	CARSPRGAPGLSNQPQHF
NA	TRBV7-3	TRBD2	TRBJ2-5	TGTGCCAGCAGCCCTCAAAGCGGGAGGGGAGAGACCCAGTACTTC	CASSPQSGRGETQYF
NA	TRBV2	NA	TRBJ2-2	TGTGCCAGCAGTGAAGGGCAGGGAATGAACACCGGGGAGCTGTTTTTT	CASSEGQGMNTGELFF
NA	TRBV30	TRBD2	TRBJ2-4	TGTGCCTGGAGTCCCGGGGGGTCAGTCAAAAACATTCAGTACTTC	CAWSPGGSVKNIQYF
once	TRBV7-9	NA	TRBJ1-3	TGTGCCAGCAGCGGCAAGGGATCAGGGATCTCTGGAAACACCATATATTTT	CASSGKGSGISGNTIYF
NA	TRBV5-1	NA	TRBJ2-7	TGCGCCAGCAGCTCCTCTCCCGGGACAACCTCCAATGAGCAGTACTTC	CASSSSPGTTSNEQYF
NA	TRBV29-1	TRBD2	TRBJ2-1	TGCAGCGTTGAAAGTTCAATGGAAGGGACTAGCGGCCACCGGGAGCAGTTCTTC	CSVESSMEGTSGHREQFF
NA	TRBV3-1/TRBV3-2	NA	TRBJ1-2	TGTGCCAGCAGCCCCCTTGAGCACTATGGCTACACCTTC	CASSPLEHYGYTF
NA	TRBV5-1	NA	TRBJ1-5	TGCGCCAGCAGCTTCGCAGTGGGCAATCAGCCCCAGCATTTT	CASSFAVGNQPQHF
NA	TRBV25-1	TRBD1	TRBJ1-5	TGTGCCAGCAGCAACAGGGGTCAGCCCCAGCATTTT	CASSNRGQPQHF
NA	TRBV6-6	NA	TRBJ1-1	TGTGCCAGCAGTTACAACGGGAACACTGAAGCTTTCTTT	CASSYNGNTEAFF
NA	TRBV6-5	TRBD1	TRBJ1-2	TGTGCCAGCAGACAGGGGCCCTATGGCTACACCTTC	CASRQGPYGYTF
NA	TRBV6-5	TRBD1	TRBJ1-1	TGTGCCAGCAGTCCTCCGGGACAGGGGGCAGGTGAAGCTTTCTTT	CASSPPGQGAGEAFF
NA	TRBV5-1	TRBD1	TRBJ1-2	TGCGCCAGCAGCCTAGGGACAGTCTATGGCTACACCTTC	CASSLGTVYGYTF
NA	TRBV3-1/TRBV3-2	TRBD1	TRBJ2-1	TGTGCCAGCAGCCAAAGCCGGACAGGGGCCTACAATGAGCAGTTCTTC	CASSQSRTGAYNEQFF
NA	TRBV11-2	NA	TRBJ1-1	TGTGCCAGCAGCTTAAAACAGGGAAGCACTGAAGCTTTCTTT	CASSLKQGSTEAFF
NA	TRBV4-2	TRBD2	TRBJ2-1	TGTGCCAGCAGCCCACTAGATCCCGGGGGGGACCATGAGCAGTTCTTC	CASSPLDPGGDHEQFF